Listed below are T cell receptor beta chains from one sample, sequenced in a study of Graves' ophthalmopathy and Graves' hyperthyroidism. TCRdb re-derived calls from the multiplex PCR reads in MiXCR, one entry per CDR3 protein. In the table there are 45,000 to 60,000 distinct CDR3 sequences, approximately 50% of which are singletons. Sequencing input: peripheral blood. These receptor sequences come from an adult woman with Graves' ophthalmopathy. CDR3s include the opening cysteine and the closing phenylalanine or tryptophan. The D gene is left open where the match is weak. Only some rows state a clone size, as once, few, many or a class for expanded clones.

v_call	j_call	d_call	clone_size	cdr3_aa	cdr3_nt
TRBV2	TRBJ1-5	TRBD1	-	CASSLGQGSDQPQHF	TGTGCCAGCAGTTTGGGACAGGGGAGCGATCAGCCCCAGCATTTT
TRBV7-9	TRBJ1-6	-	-	CASTRLAATGRPLHF	TGTGCCAGCACCCGACTAGCGGCAACCGGGAGACCCCTCCACTTT
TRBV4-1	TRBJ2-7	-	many	CASSQETAREQYF	TGCGCCAGCAGCCAAGAAACGGCCCGCGAGCAGTACTTC
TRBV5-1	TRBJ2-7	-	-	CASRPRGQRKTYEQYF	TGCGCCAGCAGACCCCGTGGACAGAGGAAAACCTACGAGCAGTACTTC
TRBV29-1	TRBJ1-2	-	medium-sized	CSGRGVEGYTF	TGCAGCGGGCGGGGCGTAGAAGGCTACACCTTC
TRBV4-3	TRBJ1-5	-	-	CASSQEGSTMLQHF	TGCGCCAGCAGCCAAGAGGGGTCTACTATGCTCCAGCATTTT
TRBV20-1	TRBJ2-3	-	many	CSASRVRATDTQYF	TGCAGTGCTAGCCGGGTCCGGGCCACAGATACGCAGTATTTT
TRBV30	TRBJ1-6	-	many	CAWKEGQGPSPLHF	TGTGCCTGGAAGGAAGGGCAGGGGCCCTCACCCCTCCACTTT
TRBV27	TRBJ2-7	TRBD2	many	CASSWGKTSGTSYEQYF	TGTGCCAGCAGCTGGGGGAAAACTAGCGGGACCTCCTACGAGCAGTACTTC
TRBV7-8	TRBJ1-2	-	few	CASSPTTLIGYTF	TGTGCCAGCAGCCCTACCACTCTGATTGGCTACACCTTC
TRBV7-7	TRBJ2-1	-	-	CARVWTLGYNEQFF	TGTGCTAGAGTTTGGACGCTTGGCTACAATGAGCAGTTCTTC
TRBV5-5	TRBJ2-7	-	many	CASSFQTGSGHSEQYF	TGTGCCAGCAGCTTCCAAACCGGGAGCGGGCATAGCGAGCAGTACTTC
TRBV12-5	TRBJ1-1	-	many	CASGLVGNTEAFF	TGTGCTAGTGGTTTGGTAGGGAACACTGAAGCTTTCTTT
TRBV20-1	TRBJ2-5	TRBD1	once	CSARTGGETQYF	TGCAGTGCTAGGACAGGGGGAGAGACCCAGTACTTC
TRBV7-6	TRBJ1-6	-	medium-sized	CASSLAYSGNSPLHF	TGTGCCAGCAGCTTAGCGTATTCCGGCAATTCACCCCTCCACTTT
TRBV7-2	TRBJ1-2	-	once	CASSQEGFGVYGYTF	TGTGCCAGCAGCCAAGAGGGGTTTGGGGTCTATGGCTACACCTTC
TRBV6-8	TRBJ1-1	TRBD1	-	CASWGTGEGMNTEAFF	TGTGCCAGCTGGGGGACAGGGGAGGGGATGAACACTGAAGCTTTCTTT
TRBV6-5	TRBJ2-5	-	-	CASGSGGGTQYF	TGTGCCAGCGGTTCCGGCGGTGGGACCCAGTACTTC
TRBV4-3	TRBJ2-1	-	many	CASSRVGVGSYNEQFF	TGCGCCAGCAGCCGAGTAGGGGTAGGTTCCTACAATGAGCAGTTCTTC
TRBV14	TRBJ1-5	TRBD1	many	CASSTGGHQPQHF	TGTGCCAGCAGTACAGGGGGCCATCAGCCCCAGCATTTT
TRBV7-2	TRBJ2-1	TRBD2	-	CASSLAGGDNEQFF	TGTGCCAGCAGCTTAGCGGGGGGGGACAATGAGCAGTTCTTC
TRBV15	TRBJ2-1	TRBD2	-	CATSSIAGDEQFF	TGTGCCACCAGTAGCATAGCGGGAGATGAGCAGTTCTTC
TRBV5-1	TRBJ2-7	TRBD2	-	CASTSASGRYEQYF	TGCGCCAGCACATCGGCTAGCGGGAGATACGAGCAGTACTTC
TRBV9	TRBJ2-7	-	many	CASSVGPAGEQYF	TGTGCCAGCAGCGTAGGTCCAGCAGGGGAGCAGTACTTC
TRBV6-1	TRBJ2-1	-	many	CASSEALEGQFF	TGTGCCAGCAGTGAAGCCCTAGAGGGGCAGTTCTTC
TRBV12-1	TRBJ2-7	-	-	CASSLDPSGANSYEQYF	TGTGCCAGCAGCTTGGACCCTAGCGGCGCTAACTCCTACGAGCAGTACTTC
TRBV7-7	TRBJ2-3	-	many	CASSLSPIGRADTQYF	TGTGCTAGCAGCTTAAGTCCCATTGGAAGAGCAGATACGCAGTATTTT
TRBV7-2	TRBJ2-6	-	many	CASSLLASGANVLTF	TGTGCCAGCAGCTTACTTGCCTCTGGGGCCAACGTCCTGACTTTC
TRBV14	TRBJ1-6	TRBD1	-	CASSRWGQGYSPLHF	TGTGCCAGCAGCCGGTGGGGACAGGGGTATTCACCCCTCCACTTT
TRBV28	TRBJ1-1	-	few	CASPPSLSVNSEAFF	TGTGCCAGCCCCCCGTCCCTTTCAGTGAACTCTGAAGCTTTCTTT
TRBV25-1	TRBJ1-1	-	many	CASSATFNTEAFF	TGTGCCAGCAGTGCAACATTCAACACTGAAGCTTTCTTT
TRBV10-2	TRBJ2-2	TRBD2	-	CASSESGGEHANTGELFF	TGCGCCAGCAGTGAATCCGGGGGGGAACACGCGAACACCGGGGAGCTGTTTTTT
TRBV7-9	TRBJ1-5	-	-	CASSSSGSQPQHF	TGTGCCAGCAGCTCTAGCGGGAGTCAGCCCCAGCATTTT
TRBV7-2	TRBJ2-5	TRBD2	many	CASSLVASGRASRRETQYF	TGTGCCAGCAGCTTAGTTGCTAGCGGGAGGGCCAGCCGGCGCGAGACCCAGTACTTC
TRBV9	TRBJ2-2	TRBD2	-	CAISASGLAGVAGELFF	TGTGCCATCAGCGCCTCGGGACTAGCGGGAGTCGCCGGGGAGCTGTTTTTT
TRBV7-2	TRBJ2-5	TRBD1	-	CASSLRDRQETQYF	TGTGCCAGCAGCTTACGGGACAGGCAAGAGACCCAGTACTTC
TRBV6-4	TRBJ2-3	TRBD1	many	CASSDGTGADTQYF	TGTGCCAGCAGTGACGGGACAGGGGCAGATACGCAGTATTTT